This passage covers 5 T cell receptor beta chains from one sample sequenced in a study of blood T cell repertoires in COVID-19. Sequenced by immunoSEQ multiplex PCR; TCRdb stores in-frame clones only, minus some. The sample lists about 170,000 clones, roughly 82% occurring once. The specimen sequenced was peripheral blood. These receptors were taken from a woman aged 65 to 85 with acute or convalescent COVID-19.

The chain employs TRBV2 and TRBJ2-2, with 9 bases lining up with TRBD1. In germline, CDR1 is SNHLY, CDR2 FYNNEI. CDR3 size: 18 residues. V was pared by 10 bases and J by 2 bases, with 17 bases of the junction left unmatched. CDR3 residues: CAIIALRQGGQNTGELFF. CDR3 in DNA: TGTGCCATTATAGCTTTGAGACAGGGGGGCCAAAACACCGGGGAGCTGTTTTTT.

This chain links TRBV5-1 with TRBJ2-3; D gene uncertain. The CDR3 covers 15 residues. The ends were cut back, 0 bases at V and 0 bases at J, with 8 bases in the middle. Germline assignment: CDR1 SGHRS and CDR2 YFSETQ. Here the CDR3 reads CASSLAAHSTDTQYF. CDR3 coding DNA: TGCGCCAGCAGCTTGGCTGCACATAGCACAGATACGCAGTATTTT.

V and J are TRBV28 and TRBJ1-1, with no clear D. The CDR3 covers 15 residues. Trimming took 5 bases from V and 11 from J, leaving 24 bases between them. The germline CDR1 and CDR2 sequences are MDHEN and SYDVKM. Written as DNA, the CDR3 is TGTGCCAGCAGTCCCCCCCCCTGGTCAGGATATTTGGCTTTCTTT. Protein sequence: CASSPPPWSGYLAFF.

This chain connects TRBV14 to TRBJ1-1; no reliable D call. The germline V gene has CDR1 SGHDN and CDR2 FVKESK. The CDR3 spans 15 residues. The V gene lost 1 base and the J gene lost 4 bases, with 13 bases spanning the gap. The CDR3 region is CASSQVVGVRTEAFF. In DNA form, the CDR3 reads TGTGCCAGCAGCCAAGTGGTCGGGGTTCGCACTGAAGCTTTCTTT.

The rearrangement links TRBV28 to TRBJ1-2, with a tentative D call TRBD1 (5 bases). This CDR3 region has 19 residues. CDR1 and CDR2 (germline): MDHEN, SYDVKM. V lost 8 bases and J lost 4, with 32 bases in between. The CDR3 is CASLGGTYGDPPGGYGYTF. The CDR3 nucleotides are TGTGCCAGCCTCGGAGGGACCTACGGGGACCCCCCTGGAGGCTATGGCTACACCTTC.